This is a list of T cell receptor beta chains from one sample in a study of siplizumab effects on memory and regulatory T cells. TCRdb keeps only in-frame clones here, not all; method: immunoSEQ multiplex PCR. The sample lists some 90,000 clones, 75% to 90% occurring once. Material: CD4+ T cells sorted from blood. The receptors come from a human donor in good health. CDR3s include the opening cysteine and the closing phenylalanine or tryptophan. D genes are given only for firm matches. For some rows the clone size is stated as once, few or many, or as a class when expanded; others skip it.

TRBJ2-7 | once | - | TRBV5-4 | CASSLQGRAEQYF | TGTGCCAGCAGCTTACAGGGTCGCGCCGAGCAGTACTTC
TRBJ1-6 | - | - | TRBV4-1 | CASSQEGRTDYNSPLHF | TGCGCCAGCAGCCAAGAAGGCAGGACAGATTATAATTCACCCCTCCACTTT
TRBJ2-2 | - | - | TRBV6-1 | CASSAFSDTGELFF | TGTGCCAGCAGTGCTTTTTCGGACACCGGGGAGCTGTTTTTT
TRBJ2-5 | - | - | TRBV27 | CASSTYRDTKETQYF | TGTGCCAGCAGCACATACCGGGACACCAAAGAGACCCAGTACTTC
TRBJ1-4 | - | - | TRBV19 | CASSIRTFTNEKLFF | TGTGCCAGTAGTATCAGGACGTTTACTAATGAAAAACTGTTTTTT
TRBJ2-5 | - | - | TRBV5-6 | CASSLGRGPQETQYF | TGTGCCAGCAGCTTGGGGCGGGGGCCCCAAGAGACCCAGTACTTC
TRBJ2-1 | once | TRBD1 | TRBV29-1 | CSVVGTGRNEQFF | TGCAGCGTTGTGGGGACAGGACGCAATGAGCAGTTCTTC
TRBJ2-3 | - | - | TRBV19 | CASRPTSTDTQYF | TGTGCCAGTAGGCCAACGAGCACAGATACGCAGTATTTT
TRBJ2-7 | - | - | TRBV28 | CANQPASSYEQYF | TGTGCCAACCAACCAGCGAGCTCCTACGAGCAGTACTTC
TRBJ1-2 | - | - | TRBV7-9 | CASSPGSYGYTF | TGTGCCAGCAGCCCCGGGTCCTATGGCTACACCTTC
TRBJ2-5 | - | TRBD2 | TRBV4-2 | CASSHLSLAGGWETQYF | TGTGCCAGCAGCCATCTTTCGCTAGCGGGAGGGTGGGAGACCCAGTACTTC
TRBJ2-4 | - | - | TRBV5-6 | CASSSWAVSLDIQYF | TGTGCCAGCAGCTCTTGGGCAGTGAGTCTGGACATTCAGTACTTC
TRBJ2-1 | once | TRBD2 | TRBV4-2 | CASSQDLSGRNEQFF | TGTGCCAGCAGCCAAGATCTGAGCGGGAGAAATGAGCAGTTCTTC
TRBJ2-2 | - | TRBD1 | TRBV28 | CASTWTGLAGELFF | TGTGCCAGCACCTGGACAGGGCTCGCCGGGGAGCTGTTTTTT
TRBJ2-5 | - | TRBD1 | TRBV9 | CASSGQGAETQYF | TGTGCCAGCAGCGGTCAGGGGGCCGAGACCCAGTACTTC
TRBJ1-1 | - | TRBD1 | TRBV30 | CAWSKMGQMNTEAFF | TGTGCCTGGAGCAAAATGGGACAGATGAACACTGAAGCTTTCTTT
TRBJ1-6 | - | - | TRBV14 | CASSQAQSSPLHF | TGTGCCAGCAGCCAAGCGCAAAGTTCACCCCTCCACTTT
TRBJ2-1 | - | TRBD2 | TRBV9 | CASSPRGGGNEQFF | TGTGCCAGCAGCCCACGGGGCGGGGGCAATGAGCAGTTCTTC
TRBJ2-1 | - | TRBD2 | TRBV4-2 | CASSQGLSGRSYNEQFF | TGTGCCAGCAGCCAGGGACTTAGCGGGAGGTCCTACAATGAGCAGTTCTTC
TRBJ1-1 | - | - | TRBV6-1 | CASSTGLLNTEAFF | TGTGCCAGCAGCACAGGGTTGCTAAACACTGAAGCTTTCTTT
TRBJ2-4 | - | TRBD1 | TRBV19 | CASLQGRGAKNIQYF | TGTGCCAGTCTCCAGGGCAGGGGGGCCAAAAACATTCAGTACTTC
TRBJ2-1 | - | - | TRBV5-4 | CASSYPASFEQFF | TGTGCCAGCAGCTATCCGGCGAGCTTTGAGCAGTTCTTC
TRBJ2-2 | - | - | TRBV28 | CASREVSGELFF | TGTGCCAGCAGGGAGGTTTCCGGGGAGCTGTTTTTT
TRBJ2-7 | - | - | TRBV5-6 | CASSFQAAYEQYF | TGTGCCAGCAGCTTCCAGGCTGCCTACGAGCAGTACTTC
TRBJ2-2 | - | TRBD2 | TRBV4-1 | CASSQDPLAGVNTGELFF | TGCGCCAGCAGCCAAGATCCACTAGCGGGAGTGAACACCGGGGAGCTGTTTTTT
TRBJ2-2 | - | - | TRBV5-3 | CARSLDFLLAGISGELFF | TGTGCCAGAAGCTTGGATTTTCTGTTGGCGGGAATCTCCGGGGAGCTGTTTTTT
TRBJ1-1 | - | TRBD1 | TRBV28 | CASRPQPPFWDSSNTEAFF | TGTGCCAGCCGTCCCCAGCCACCCTTCTGGGACAGCTCTAACACTGAAGCTTTCTTT
TRBJ1-2 | - | - | TRBV18 | CASSPARGSGYTF | TGTGCCAGCTCACCAGCGCGTGGGTCTGGCTACACCTTC
TRBJ2-1 | - | TRBD2 | TRBV19 | CASEIAGGSHEQFF | TGTGCCAGCGAAATAGCGGGAGGGAGCCATGAGCAGTTCTTC
TRBJ2-2 | once | - | TRBV4-3 | CASSQDEGRRTGELFF | TGCGCCAGCAGCCAAGATGAGGGGAGGCGCACCGGGGAGCTGTTTTTT
TRBJ2-5 | - | - | TRBV30 | CAWGGQFQETQYF | TGTGCCTGGGGCGGACAGTTCCAAGAGACCCAGTACTTC
TRBJ1-1 | - | - | TRBV19 | CASSAGERMNTEAFF | TGTGCCAGTAGTGCAGGGGAGAGGATGAACACTGAAGCTTTCTTT
TRBJ1-2 | - | - | TRBV25-1 | CASSEIPGAEGYTF | TGTGCCAGCAGTGAAATTCCGGGGGCGGAAGGCTACACCTTC
TRBJ2-3 | - | - | TRBV18 | CASSQQEFTDTQYF | TGTGCCAGCTCACAACAGGAGTTCACAGATACGCAGTATTTT
TRBJ1-4 | - | TRBD1 | TRBV5-8 | CASSNPGQWEKLFF | TGTGCCAGCAGCAATCCGGGACAGTGGGAAAAACTGTTTTTT
TRBJ2-7 | - | TRBD1 | TRBV11-2 | CASGSLVDRELKQYF | TGTGCCAGCGGCTCTTTAGTGGACAGGGAGCTTAAGCAGTACTTC
TRBJ2-7 | - | TRBD2 | TRBV30 | CAWSLAGASYEQYF | TGTGCCTGGAGTTTAGCGGGGGCTTCCTACGAGCAGTACTTC
TRBJ1-1 | - | - | TRBV7-3 | CASRRGSLTEAFF | TGTGCCAGCAGAAGGGGGAGTCTCACTGAAGCTTTCTTT
TRBJ1-1 | - | - | TRBV21-1 | CASSKRGQHTEAFF | TGTGCCAGCAGCAAAAGGGGACAGCACACTGAAGCTTTCTTT
TRBJ2-1 | once | - | TRBV11-2 | CASTQTQGEQFF | TGTGCCAGCACCCAAACCCAGGGTGAGCAGTTCTTC
TRBJ2-1 | - | - | TRBV5-8 | CASSQGRNYNEQFF | TGTGCCAGCAGCCAAGGACGCAATTACAATGAGCAGTTCTTC
TRBJ2-1 | - | TRBD2 | TRBV19 | CASAPRSGRMDEQFF | TGTGCCAGTGCCCCCCGGAGCGGGAGGATGGATGAGCAGTTCTTC
TRBJ2-2 | once | TRBD2 | TRBV15 | CATSSGTTNTGELFF | TGTGCCACCAGCAGTGGGACTACCAACACCGGGGAGCTGTTTTTT
TRBJ2-3 | - | - | TRBV5-1 | CASSLAATDTQYF | TGCGCCAGCAGCTTGGCAGCCACAGATACGCAGTATTTT
TRBJ1-5 | - | - | TRBV18 | CASSQQKDNQPQHF | TGTGCCAGCTCACAACAGAAAGACAATCAGCCCCAGCATTTT
TRBJ2-1 | - | - | TRBV6-1 | CASSEALLGNEQFF | TGTGCCAGCAGTGAAGCGCTTCTGGGTAATGAGCAGTTCTTC
TRBJ2-4 | - | - | TRBV6-6 | CASSLGGLAKNIQYF | TGTGCCAGCAGCCTTGGGGGTCTAGCCAAAAACATTCAGTACTTC
TRBJ1-3 | - | - | TRBV2 | CASNPGGRISGNTIYF | TGTGCCAGCAATCCGGGGGGCAGGATCTCTGGAAACACCATATATTTT
TRBJ1-1 | - | - | TRBV12-5 | CASGSGRGTEAFF | TGTGCTAGTGGTTCGGGCAGGGGCACTGAAGCTTTCTTT
TRBJ1-5 | - | - | TRBV6-1 | CASSDMSGGQPQHF | TGTGCCAGCAGTGATATGTCGGGGGGTCAGCCCCAGCATTTT
TRBJ2-1 | - | TRBD2 | TRBV7-9 | CATHRGEHGTSANEQFF | TGTGCCACCCATAGGGGGGAACACGGGACTAGCGCTAATGAGCAGTTCTTC
TRBJ2-1 | - | - | TRBV7-9 | CASSAQAERNEQFF | TGTGCCAGCAGCGCCCAAGCCGAGCGAAATGAGCAGTTCTTC
TRBJ2-1 | - | - | TRBV29-1 | CSVVPDNEQFF | TGCAGCGTTGTCCCGGACAATGAGCAGTTCTTC
TRBJ2-1 | - | - | TRBV30 | CAWNLGSPSYNEQFF | TGTGCCTGGAATCTGGGGTCCCCCTCCTACAATGAGCAGTTCTTC
TRBJ2-5 | - | - | TRBV19 | CASSILSRGGETQYF | TGTGCCAGTAGTATTCTCAGCAGGGGGGGAGAGACCCAGTACTTC
TRBJ2-7 | - | TRBD2 | TRBV30 | CAWRGTSGRLSYEQYF | TGTGCCTGGAGAGGGACTAGCGGGAGGCTCTCCTACGAGCAGTACTTC
TRBJ2-7 | - | TRBD1 | TRBV5-4 | CASSFPGQGRGEQYF | TGTGCCAGCAGCTTCCCGGGACAGGGGAGAGGCGAGCAGTACTTC
TRBJ2-2 | few | TRBD1 | TRBV7-9 | CASSRDGTGRTGELFF | TGTGCCAGCAGCCGGGACGGGACAGGGCGAACCGGGGAGCTGTTTTTT